A selection of T cell receptor beta chains follows, all from one sample in a study of blood T cell repertoires in COVID-19. Using immunoSEQ multiplex PCR, the repertoire was profiled, and TCRdb retains in-frame clones only, with some absent. The sample has more than 200,000 clones; roughly 88% are singletons. Specimen: peripheral blood. The source is a human donor in a cohort sampled during active COVID-19. Both conserved end residues are part of each CDR3. The D gene is left open where the match is weak.

CDR3 length: 16; J gene: TRBJ2-2; V gene: TRBV9; D gene: TRBD1; CDR3 protein: CASSVSGGANTGELFF
CDR3 length: 12; J gene: TRBJ2-7; V gene: TRBV2; D gene: TRBD1; CDR3 protein: CASDRGIHEQYF
CDR3 length: 14; J gene: TRBJ1-2; V gene: TRBV5-1; D gene: .; CDR3 protein: CASSLVNPREGYTF
CDR3 length: 14; J gene: TRBJ2-7; V gene: TRBV27; D gene: TRBD2; CDR3 protein: CASSAPGLAVEQYF
CDR3 length: 13; J gene: TRBJ1-1; V gene: TRBV2; D gene: TRBD1; CDR3 protein: CASTKDRGLEAFF
CDR3 length: 16; J gene: TRBJ2-7; V gene: TRBV7-9; D gene: TRBD2; CDR3 protein: CASSLTSGGWSYEQYF
CDR3 length: 18; J gene: TRBJ2-7; V gene: TRBV16; D gene: .; CDR3 protein: CASSHPPNPGALGHEQYF
CDR3 length: 13; J gene: TRBJ2-7; V gene: TRBV29-1; D gene: .; CDR3 protein: CSVEPTEGYEQYF
CDR3 length: 15; J gene: TRBJ2-7; V gene: TRBV18; D gene: TRBD2; CDR3 protein: CASSPPGGEAYEQYF
CDR3 length: 18; J gene: TRBJ2-7; V gene: TRBV27; D gene: TRBD2; CDR3 protein: CASSLSATSETPIYEQYF
CDR3 length: 13; J gene: TRBJ2-7; V gene: TRBV7-8; D gene: .; CDR3 protein: CASSLEPLYEQYF
CDR3 length: 16; J gene: TRBJ2-7; V gene: TRBV6-4; D gene: TRBD2; CDR3 protein: CASSPPPGTSGNEQYF
CDR3 length: 15; J gene: TRBJ1-6; V gene: TRBV13; D gene: TRBD1; CDR3 protein: CASSSRNRGESPLHF
CDR3 length: 19; J gene: TRBJ2-4; V gene: TRBV6-2/TRBV6-3; D gene: TRBD1; CDR3 protein: CASSYLGQGAFEAKNIQYF
CDR3 length: 15; J gene: TRBJ2-1; V gene: TRBV7-9; D gene: .; CDR3 protein: CASSLPVNPYNEQFF
CDR3 length: 13; J gene: TRBJ1-2; V gene: TRBV12-3/TRBV12-4; D gene: .; CDR3 protein: CASSWQGGYGYTF
CDR3 length: 14; J gene: TRBJ1-2; V gene: TRBV11-2; D gene: .; CDR3 protein: CASSWGRANYGYTF
CDR3 length: 13; J gene: TRBJ1-2; V gene: TRBV10-2; D gene: .; CDR3 protein: CASSESPDYGYTF
CDR3 length: 15; J gene: TRBJ2-1; V gene: TRBV4-1; D gene: TRBD2; CDR3 protein: CASSQDTSGYNEQFF
CDR3 length: 14; J gene: TRBJ2-2; V gene: TRBV5-1; D gene: .; CDR3 protein: CASSLAGVAGELFF
CDR3 length: 13; J gene: TRBJ2-7; V gene: TRBV12-3/TRBV12-4; D gene: .; CDR3 protein: CASTQQGVYEQYF
CDR3 length: 13; J gene: TRBJ2-7; V gene: TRBV6-1; D gene: .; CDR3 protein: CASSDRGGYEQYF
CDR3 length: 15; J gene: TRBJ1-4; V gene: TRBV19; D gene: .; CDR3 protein: CASSMLGTSTEKLFF
CDR3 length: 15; J gene: TRBJ1-1; V gene: TRBV6-5; D gene: TRBD1; CDR3 protein: CASRGPGQVNTEAFF
CDR3 length: 15; J gene: TRBJ2-5; V gene: TRBV7-2; D gene: .; CDR3 protein: CASSLIRGPRETQYF
CDR3 length: 16; J gene: TRBJ2-7; V gene: TRBV27; D gene: .; CDR3 protein: CASSLLRDWELHEQYF
CDR3 length: 16; J gene: TRBJ1-5; V gene: TRBV28; D gene: .; CDR3 protein: CASRRTAVLGNQPQHF
CDR3 length: 14; J gene: TRBJ2-1; V gene: TRBV15; D gene: TRBD2; CDR3 protein: CATSGTRFSNEQFF
CDR3 length: 14; J gene: TRBJ1-2; V gene: TRBV25-1; D gene: TRBD1; CDR3 protein: CASSEDREVVGYTF
CDR3 length: 14; J gene: TRBJ1-5; V gene: TRBV19; D gene: TRBD1; CDR3 protein: CASSSDRGHQPQHF
CDR3 length: 14; J gene: TRBJ1-6; V gene: TRBV19; D gene: .; CDR3 protein: CASSINFGVSPLHF
CDR3 length: 11; J gene: TRBJ2-7; V gene: TRBV20-1; D gene: TRBD1; CDR3 protein: CSAQTGSEQYF
CDR3 length: 14; J gene: TRBJ2-5; V gene: TRBV6-2/TRBV6-3; D gene: .; CDR3 protein: CASSYLGGRETQYF
CDR3 length: 15; J gene: TRBJ1-5; V gene: TRBV4-3; D gene: .; CDR3 protein: CASSPRTASNQPQHF
CDR3 length: 17; J gene: TRBJ2-2; V gene: TRBV4-2; D gene: TRBD1; CDR3 protein: CASSQGDREFGTGELFF
CDR3 length: 14; J gene: TRBJ2-7; V gene: TRBV9; D gene: TRBD1; CDR3 protein: CASSVAGQTYEQYF
CDR3 length: 13; J gene: TRBJ2-2; V gene: TRBV12-3/TRBV12-4; D gene: .; CDR3 protein: CASSWDRGGELFF
CDR3 length: 13; J gene: TRBJ2-7; V gene: TRBV15; D gene: .; CDR3 protein: CATSRDAVGEQYF
CDR3 length: 16; J gene: TRBJ2-7; V gene: TRBV2; D gene: TRBD2; CDR3 protein: CASRELAGFSSYEQYF
CDR3 length: 15; J gene: TRBJ2-5; V gene: TRBV3-1/TRBV3-2; D gene: .; CDR3 protein: CASSQEHIVGETQYF
CDR3 length: 14; J gene: TRBJ2-7; V gene: TRBV30; D gene: .; CDR3 protein: CAWSVPREGHEQYF
CDR3 length: 18; J gene: TRBJ2-6; V gene: TRBV5-5; D gene: .; CDR3 protein: CASSWDPGGSSGANVLTF
CDR3 length: 15; J gene: TRBJ2-7; V gene: TRBV7-9; D gene: .; CDR3 protein: CASSLGGGSIYEQYF
CDR3 length: 13; J gene: TRBJ2-7; V gene: TRBV19; D gene: TRBD1; CDR3 protein: CASSRQGMNEQYF
CDR3 length: 15; J gene: TRBJ2-7; V gene: TRBV9; D gene: .; CDR3 protein: CASSAKRDISYEQYF
CDR3 length: 15; J gene: TRBJ1-2; V gene: TRBV7-2; D gene: .; CDR3 protein: CASSVIQGSYYGYTF
CDR3 length: 15; J gene: TRBJ1-1; V gene: TRBV10-3; D gene: .; CDR3 protein: CAISRGGADVPEAFF
CDR3 length: 15; J gene: TRBJ2-1; V gene: TRBV2; D gene: .; CDR3 protein: CASSDSGDQIYEQFF
CDR3 length: 13; J gene: TRBJ1-6; V gene: TRBV4-3; D gene: .; CDR3 protein: CASSQDRGSPLHF
CDR3 length: 16; J gene: TRBJ1-3; V gene: TRBV11-2; D gene: TRBD1; CDR3 protein: CASSLFARGLRNTIYF